This TCR beta chain was captured by sequencing in a study of blood T cell repertoires in COVID-19. For the study at large: Sources were T cells, B-cell-depleted T cells, or PBMCs; the material itself was cDNA or gDNA.

In germline, CDR1 is SGHRS, CDR2 YFSETQ. Trimming at V came to 6 bases and at J to 6 bases, leaving 7 bases not matched to a gene. CDR3 length equals 13 residues. The Seattle site enrolled patients during active infection and followed them longitudinally. Authors' data handling: Amplified reference gene primers provided the basis for estimating nucleated cell counts. Only in-frame clones appear in the TCRdb table, and some are missing; sequencing was by immunoSEQ multiplex PCR. V and J calls and clone size are copied from that table; D and trimming were computed from the DNA. Of about 350,000 clones listed, over 85% are singletons.

The TCR was taken from a woman aged 55 to 70 with COVID-19, enrolled during active disease. V gene TRBV5-1 combines with J gene TRBJ1-1; 8 bases match TRBD1. Sample: peripheral blood. The CDR3 sequence: CASTRTGGSEAFF. The CDR3 DNA reads as TGCGCCAGCACTCGAACAGGGGGATCTGAAGCTTTCTTT.